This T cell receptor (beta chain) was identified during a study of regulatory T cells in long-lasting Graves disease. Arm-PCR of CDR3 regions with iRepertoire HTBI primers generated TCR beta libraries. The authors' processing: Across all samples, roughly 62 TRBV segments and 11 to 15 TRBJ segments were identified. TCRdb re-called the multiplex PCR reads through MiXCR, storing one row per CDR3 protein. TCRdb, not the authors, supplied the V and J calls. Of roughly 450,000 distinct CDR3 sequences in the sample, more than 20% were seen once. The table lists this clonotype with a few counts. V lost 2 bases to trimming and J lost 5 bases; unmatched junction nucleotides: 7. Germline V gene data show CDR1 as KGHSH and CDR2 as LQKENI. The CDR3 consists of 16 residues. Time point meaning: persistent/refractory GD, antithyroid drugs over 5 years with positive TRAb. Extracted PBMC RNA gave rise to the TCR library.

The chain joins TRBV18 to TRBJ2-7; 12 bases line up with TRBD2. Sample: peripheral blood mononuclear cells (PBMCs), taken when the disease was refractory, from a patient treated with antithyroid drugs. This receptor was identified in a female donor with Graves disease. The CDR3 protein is CASSPVAASGRDEQYF. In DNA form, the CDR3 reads TGTGCCAGCTCACCAGTCGCGGCTAGCGGGAGGGACGAGCAGTACTTC.